Shown below are 3 T cell receptor beta chains from a single sample sequenced in a study of blood T cell repertoires in COVID-19. TCRdb keeps only in-frame clones here, not all; method: immunoSEQ multiplex PCR. Of fewer than 200,000 clones listed, 65% to 90% are singletons. The sample comprised peripheral blood. The receptors shown here come from a man aged 50 to 59 with active or convalescent COVID-19.

The chain uses TRBV11-2 and TRBJ1-5, with a tentative D call TRBD1 (6 bases). The CDR3 runs to 14 residues. Trimming cost V 4 bases and J 0 bases, with 7 bases left between them. CDR1 SGHAT and CDR2 FQNNGV come from the germline V gene. DNA of the CDR3: TGTGCCAGCAGCTCACAGGGTAGCAATCAGCCCCAGCATTTT. Protein sequence: CASSSQGSNQPQHF.

The V call is TRBV24-1, the J call TRBJ2-5, with 8 bases identical to TRBD2. V shed 10 bases, J shed 2 bases, and the junction held 11 bases outside the gene matches. The CDR3 has 15 amino acids. The V gene's germline CDR1 is KGHDR and CDR2 SFDVKD. The CDR3 sequence: CATQSSGGGQETQYF. The CDR3 nucleotides read TGTGCCACGCAATCATCGGGGGGGGGACAAGAGACCCAGTACTTC.

V usage is TRBV28 and J usage is TRBJ1-5, with 7 bases matching TRBD1. The CDR3 is 14 amino acids. The germline V gene has CDR1 MDHEN and CDR2 SYDVKM. V dropped 3 bases and J dropped 3; count of bases not matched to a gene: 2. This CDR3 reads CASSLGQFNQPQHF. The DNA of the CDR3 is TGTGCCAGCAGTTTGGGACAGTTCAATCAGCCCCAGCATTTT.